This T cell receptor (beta chain) is from a study of neoadjuvant anti-PD-1 for oral cavity cancer. Background on the study: Patients without progression received a fourth nivolumab dose around day 43, then surgical resection on days 50-56. Points from the study as a whole: Greater tumor shrinkage accompanied bigger post-treatment sizes of preexisting clones. Higher pretreatment Treg/Th17 ratios tracked higher pretreatment blood clonality.

This sample's time point: after neoadjuvant nivolumab, at surgical resection. The patients had HPV-negative, locally advanced oral cavity squamous cell carcinoma. The J segment lost 5 bases and the V segment lost 5 bases, leaving 3 bases of the junction unmatched. CDR1 SEHNR and CDR2 FQNEAQ come from the germline V gene (reference sequence). The CDR3 is 13 amino acids. This clone occurred many times. What it binds is unknown. TCRdb keeps only in-frame clones here, not all; method: immunoSEQ multiplex PCR. There are about 14,000 clones in the sample; under 40% occur only once, and 39% lies in the top ten.

This TCR was sampled from a person between 35 and 79 years old with oral cavity squamous cell carcinoma. This specimen consisted of tumor tissue, obtained after nivolumab (anti-PD-1) treatment. The chain links TRBV7-9 to TRBJ1-5; 7 nucleotides match TRBD1. The CDR3 DNA sequence: TGTGCCAGCAGCCTCACAGGGGATCAGCCCCAGCATTTT. As protein: CASSLTGDQPQHF.